This T cell receptor (beta chain) appears in the sequencing data of a study of T cell responses to AZD1222 COVID-19 vaccine. The table came from immunoSEQ multiplex PCR; TCRdb's copy has only in-frame clones and leaves some out. The sample carries 95,000 to 150,000 clones, roughly 91% recorded once. The CDR3 contains 16 residues. Germline V gives CDR1 SGHRS, CDR2 YFSETQ. V trimming: 9 bases; J trimming: 0 bases; junction bases outside the gene matches: 6. Points on this clone: The antigen remains unidentified.

Findings of the study overall: At baseline, seropositivity was found in only a handful of AZD1222 recipients. Close to half of all spike-specific TCRs reportedly target regions of the variants that are unmutated. With dominance at 160-218 and 743-854, vaccine-associated CD4 TCRs spanned spike. There were mostly white British donors and more females than males, and clonal diversity was possibly underestimated.

Sequenced material: peripheral blood, taken on day 0 of MenACWY control vaccination. This rearrangement joins TRBV5-1 to TRBJ2-3; TRBD2 matches at 14 bases. The clonotype comes from an adult in good health. The CDR3 DNA sequence: TGCGCCACCGGGGGACTAGCGGGGGCTAGCACAGATACGCAGTATTTT. As protein: CATGGLAGASTDTQYF.